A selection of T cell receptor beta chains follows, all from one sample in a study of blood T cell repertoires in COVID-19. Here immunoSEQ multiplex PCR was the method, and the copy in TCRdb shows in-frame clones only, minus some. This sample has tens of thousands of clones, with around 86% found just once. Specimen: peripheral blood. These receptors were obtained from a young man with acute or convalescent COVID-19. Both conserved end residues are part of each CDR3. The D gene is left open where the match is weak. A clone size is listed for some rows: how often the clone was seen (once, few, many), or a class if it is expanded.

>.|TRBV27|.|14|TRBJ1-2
CASSLSHPIDGYTF
TGTGCCAGCAGTTTATCTCACCCTATAGATGGCTACACCTTC
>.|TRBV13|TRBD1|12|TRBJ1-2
CASSQRQGLYTF
TGTGCCAGCAGCCAAAGACAGGGTCTCTACACCTTC
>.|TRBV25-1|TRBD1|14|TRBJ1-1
CASSGDSGPREAFF
TGTGCCAGCAGTGGGGACAGTGGACCTCGGGAAGCTTTCTTT
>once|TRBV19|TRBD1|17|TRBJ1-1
CASSLTPQQGVNTEAFF
TGTGCCAGTAGCCTCACACCCCAACAGGGGGTCAACACTGAAGCTTTCTTT
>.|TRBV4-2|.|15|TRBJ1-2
CASSQDGDTYYGYTF
TGTGCCAGCAGCCAAGATGGGGACACTTACTATGGCTACACCTTC
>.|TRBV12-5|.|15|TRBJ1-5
CASASGGNSNQPQHF
TGTGCTAGTGCATCCGGGGGGAATAGCAATCAGCCCCAGCATTTT
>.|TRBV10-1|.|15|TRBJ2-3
CASSDPGEGTDTQYF
TGCGCCAGCAGTGACCCGGGGGAGGGCACAGATACGCAGTATTTT
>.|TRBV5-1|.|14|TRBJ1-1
CASSLVLRDTEAFF
TGCGCCAGCAGCTTGGTGCTCAGGGACACTGAAGCTTTCTTT
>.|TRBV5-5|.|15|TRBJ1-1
CASSLGSIKNTEAFF
TGTGCCAGCAGCTTGGGGAGTATAAAGAACACTGAAGCTTTCTTT
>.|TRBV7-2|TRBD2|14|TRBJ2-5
CASSLGGSGETQYF
TGTGCCAGCAGCTTAGGCGGGAGTGGAGAGACCCAGTACTTC
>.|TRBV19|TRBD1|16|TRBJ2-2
CASSMRRGRAYGELFF
TGTGCCAGTAGTATGAGAAGGGGGCGAGCATACGGGGAGCTGTTTTTT
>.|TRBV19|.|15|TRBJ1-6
CASSIAAELNSPLHF
TGTGCCAGTAGTATTGCGGCAGAACTTAATTCACCCCTCCACTTT
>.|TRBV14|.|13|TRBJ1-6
CASSQEGHSPLHF
TGTGCCAGCAGCCAAGAGGGCCATTCACCCCTCCACTTT
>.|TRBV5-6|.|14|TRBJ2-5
CASSSSGVQETQYF
TGTGCCAGCAGCTCCTCAGGGGTACAAGAGACCCAGTACTTC
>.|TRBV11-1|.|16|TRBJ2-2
CASSEHGQLDTGELFF
TGTGCCAGCAGCGAACATGGACAGCTAGACACCGGGGAGCTGTTTTTT
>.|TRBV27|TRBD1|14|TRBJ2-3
CASSLGGPTDTQYF
TGTGCCAGCTCTTTAGGGGGCCCCACAGATACGCAGTATTTT
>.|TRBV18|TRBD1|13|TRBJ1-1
CASSRTGNTEAFF
TGTGCCAGCTCACGGACAGGCAACACTGAAGCTTTCTTT
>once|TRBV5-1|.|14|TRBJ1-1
CASSPQGGYTEAFF
TGCGCCAGCAGCCCGCAGGGCGGATACACTGAAGCTTTCTTT
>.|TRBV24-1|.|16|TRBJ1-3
CATSDSRGPSGNTIYF
TGTGCCACCAGTGATTCCAGGGGACCCTCTGGAAACACCATATATTTT
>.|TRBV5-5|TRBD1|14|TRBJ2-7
CASRRMTGSYEQYF
TGTGCCAGCAGGCGGATGACAGGGTCCTACGAGCAGTACTTC
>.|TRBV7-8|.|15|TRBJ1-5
CASSFQGSDNQPQHF
TGTGCCAGCAGCTTCCAGGGATCGGACAATCAGCCCCAGCATTTT
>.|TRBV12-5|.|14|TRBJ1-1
CASGSITANTEAFF
TGTGCTAGTGGTTCGATTACAGCGAACACTGAAGCTTTCTTT
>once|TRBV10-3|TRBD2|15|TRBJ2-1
CAIREAGYSYNEQFF
TGTGCCATCAGGGAAGCGGGATACTCCTACAATGAGCAGTTCTTC
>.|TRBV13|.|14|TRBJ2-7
CASSQGTPTYEQYF
TGTGCCAGCAGCCAGGGGACACCTACCTACGAGCAGTACTTC
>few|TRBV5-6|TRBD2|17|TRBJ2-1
CASSSASGGVKDNEQFF
TGTGCCAGCAGCTCAGCTAGCGGGGGGGTTAAAGACAATGAGCAGTTCTTC
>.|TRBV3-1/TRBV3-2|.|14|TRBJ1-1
CASSPFGWDTEAFF
TGTGCCAGCAGCCCCTTCGGGTGGGACACTGAAGCTTTCTTT
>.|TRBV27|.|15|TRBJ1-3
CASSLNRGSGNTIYF
TGTGCCAGCAGTTTAAATAGGGGCTCTGGAAACACCATATATTTT
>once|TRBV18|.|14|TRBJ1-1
CASSPGLGNTEAFF
TGTGCCAGCTCTCCGGGGTTGGGGAACACTGAAGCTTTCTTT
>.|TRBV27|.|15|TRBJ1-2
CASSPRPEANYGYTF
TGTGCCAGTAGCCCTCGCCCCGAAGCTAACTATGGCTACACCTTC
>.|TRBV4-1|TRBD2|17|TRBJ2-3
CASSPFSGRAGTDTQYF
TGCGCCAGCAGTCCATTTAGCGGGAGGGCCGGCACAGATACGCAGTATTTT
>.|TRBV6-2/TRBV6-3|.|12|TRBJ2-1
CASSYSAFEQFF
TGTGCCAGCAGTTACTCCGCGTTTGAGCAGTTCTTC
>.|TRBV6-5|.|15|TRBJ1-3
CASSPPGRTGNTIYF
TGTGCCAGCAGCCCCCCCGGGAGGACCGGAAACACCATATATTTT
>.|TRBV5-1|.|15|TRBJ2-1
CASSFPRGTYNEQFF
TGCGCCAGCAGCTTTCCCAGGGGTACCTACAATGAGCAGTTCTTC
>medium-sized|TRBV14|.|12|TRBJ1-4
CASSQDDEKLFF
TGTGCCAGCAGCCAAGACGATGAAAAACTGTTTTTT
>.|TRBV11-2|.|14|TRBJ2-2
CASRLHPGAGELFF
TGTGCCAGCAGATTACACCCCGGGGCCGGGGAGCTGTTTTTT
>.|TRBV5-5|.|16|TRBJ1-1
CASSPVGGTTNTEAFF
TGTGCCAGCAGCCCCGTTGGAGGGACGACGAACACTGAAGCTTTCTTT
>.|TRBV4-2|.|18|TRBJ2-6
CASSLADRGGPGANVLTF
TGTGCCAGCAGCTTAGCGGATAGGGGGGGGCCTGGGGCCAACGTCCTGACTTTC
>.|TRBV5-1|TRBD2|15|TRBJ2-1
CASSGTSGSLNEQFF
TGCGCCAGCAGCGGGACTAGCGGGAGTCTCAATGAGCAGTTCTTC
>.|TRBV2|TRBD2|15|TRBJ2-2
CASSVEREDTGELFF
TGTGCCAGCAGTGTCGAGCGGGAGGACACCGGGGAGCTGTTTTTT
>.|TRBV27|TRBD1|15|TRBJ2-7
CASSLRGGDNYEQYF
TGTGCCAGCAGTTTGAGAGGGGGCGATAACTACGAGCAGTACTTC
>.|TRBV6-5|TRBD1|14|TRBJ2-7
CASNLEGQGGKQYF
TGTGCCAGCAACCTCGAGGGACAGGGAGGGAAGCAGTACTTC
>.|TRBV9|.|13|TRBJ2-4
CASSVDAVNIQYF
TGTGCCAGCAGCGTAGACGCAGTAAACATTCAGTACTTC
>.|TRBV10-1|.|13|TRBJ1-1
CASSDEMDTEAFF
TGCGCCAGCAGTGATGAGATGGACACTGAAGCTTTCTTT
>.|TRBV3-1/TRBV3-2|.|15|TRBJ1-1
CASSRRQAQNTEAFF
TGTGCCAGCAGCCGTAGACAGGCCCAGAACACTGAAGCTTTCTTT
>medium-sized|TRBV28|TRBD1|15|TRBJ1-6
CASRRDRSYWSPLHF
TGTGCCAGCAGGAGGGACAGGAGTTATTGGTCACCCCTCCACTTT
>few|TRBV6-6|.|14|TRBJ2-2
CASSEVGAGGELFF
TGTGCCAGCAGTGAGGTGGGGGCTGGGGGGGAGCTGTTTTTT
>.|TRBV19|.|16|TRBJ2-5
CASSGTATRYQETQYF
TGTGCCAGTAGCGGGACTGCAACACGGTATCAAGAGACCCAGTACTTC
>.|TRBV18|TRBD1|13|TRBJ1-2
CASSFRQGHGYTF
TGTGCCAGCTCATTTAGACAGGGCCATGGCTACACCTTC
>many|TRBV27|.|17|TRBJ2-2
CASSLESQDYSTGELFF
TGTGCCAGCAGTTTAGAGAGCCAGGACTACTCCACCGGGGAGCTGTTTTTT
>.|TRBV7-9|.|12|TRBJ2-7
CASSTSSYEQYF
TGTGCCAGCAGCACTAGCTCCTACGAGCAGTACTTC
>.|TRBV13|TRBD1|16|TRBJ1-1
CASSLGIPGGSTEAFF
TGTGCCAGCAGCTTAGGCATACCAGGGGGAAGCACTGAAGCTTTCTTT
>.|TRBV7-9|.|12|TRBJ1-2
CASSLGQEGYTF
TGTGCCAGCAGCTTGGGGCAGGAGGGCTACACCTTC
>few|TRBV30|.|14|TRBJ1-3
CAWSPGHSGNTIYF
TGTGCCTGGAGCCCAGGGCACTCTGGAAACACCATATATTTT
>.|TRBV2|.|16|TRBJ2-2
CASSEVAGTNTGELFF
TGTGCCAGCAGTGAAGTTGCCGGGACGAACACCGGGGAGCTGTTTTTT
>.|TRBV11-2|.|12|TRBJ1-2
CASSQDSYGYTF
TGTGCCAGCAGCCAGGACAGCTATGGCTACACCTTC
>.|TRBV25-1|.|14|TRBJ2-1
CASRGASSYNEQFF
TGTGCCAGCAGAGGGGCCAGCTCCTACAATGAGCAGTTCTTC
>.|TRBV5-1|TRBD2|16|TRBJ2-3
CASSLTSGPSTDTQYF
TGCGCCAGCAGCTTAACTAGCGGGCCAAGCACAGATACGCAGTATTTT
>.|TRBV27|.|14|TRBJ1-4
CASSSRPSNEKLFF
TGTGCCAGCAGTTCTAGGCCATCTAATGAAAAACTGTTTTTT